This is a list of T cell receptor beta chains from one sample in a study of technical replicates of blood from a handful of donors. Data came from immunoSEQ multiplex PCR; TCRdb stores just in-frame clones and leaves some out. The table lists about 76,000 clones, 94% of them singletons. Sequenced sample: T cells isolated from PBMCs. These TCRs come from a human donor in good health. CDR3s include the opening cysteine and the closing phenylalanine or tryptophan. Fields, in order: D gene, clone size, J gene, V gene, CDR3 DNA, CDR3 protein. The D gene is left open where the match is weak. Clone size is not always given. Where it is, it says once, few, many or a class for expanded clones.

. . TRBJ2-5 TRBV20-1 TGCAGTGCTAGATCGGTTCAGACCCAGTACTTC CSARSVQTQYF
TRBD1 . TRBJ1-1 TRBV5-1 TGCGCCAGCAGCTTTCCCGACAGGGGCGCGAACACTGAAGCTTTCTTT CASSFPDRGANTEAFF
. . TRBJ2-3 TRBV5-6 TGTGCCAGCAGCTTGCGGCGGGCCCCCACAGATACGCAGTATTTT CASSLRRAPTDTQYF
TRBD2 . TRBJ2-5 TRBV7-7 TGTGCTAGCAGCTTCTCCGGGACTAGCGGGAGGGAGACCCAGTACTTC CASSFSGTSGRETQYF
TRBD2 . TRBJ2-1 TRBV11-3 TGTGCCAGCAGCTTACTAGCGGGAGGGTATGAGCAGTTCTTC CASSLLAGGYEQFF
. . TRBJ2-5 TRBV19 TGTGCCAGTAACGACAGGATGGCCGGGGGGCAAGAGACCCAGTACTTC CASNDRMAGGQETQYF
TRBD1 . TRBJ2-7 TRBV11-3 TGTGCCAGCAGCCCCAGGGGGCCCCACGAGCAGTACTTC CASSPRGPHEQYF
TRBD1 once TRBJ1-2 TRBV5-8 TGTGCCAGCAGCCGGACAGGGACCTATGGCTACACCTTC CASSRTGTYGYTF
TRBD1 . TRBJ2-2 TRBV6-6 TGTGCCAGCATCGAGACAGGACAGGTGAACACCGGGGAGCTGTTTTTT CASIETGQVNTGELFF
. . TRBJ2-3 TRBV19 TGTGCCACCCAGCCCCAAGGCGGGCACACAGATACGCAGTATTTT CATQPQGGHTDTQYF
TRBD1 . TRBJ1-5 TRBV30 TGTGCCTGTAACGGACAGGGTAATCAGCCCCAGCATTTT CACNGQGNQPQHF
. once TRBJ2-6 TRBV28 TGTGCCAGCAGTTTACATCCCTTCGCGGCGGGGGCCAACGTCCTGACTTTC CASSLHPFAAGANVLTF
. . TRBJ2-1 TRBV7-9 TGTGCCAGCAGCCCTAACGGAGGTAATGAGCAGTTCTTC CASSPNGGNEQFF
. . TRBJ1-1 TRBV13 TGTGCCAGCAGCTTAACAACGAACACTGAAGCTTTCTTT CASSLTTNTEAFF
. . TRBJ1-5 TRBV6-5 TGTGCCAGCAGCGAGTATAATCAGCCCCAGCATTTT CASSEYNQPQHF
TRBD2 once TRBJ2-5 TRBV4-3 TGCGCCAGCAGCCAAGGAGGCGGGAGGGCCACGGAGACCCAGTACTTC CASSQGGGRATETQYF
TRBD2 . TRBJ2-1 TRBV18 TGTGCCAGCTCGGGTCCCGCGAGGGGCCCTAGCGGAAACAATGAGCAGTTCTTC CASSGPARGPSGNNEQFF
. few TRBJ1-1 TRBV28 TGTGCCAGCAGTCCGTCCCTGAACACTGAAGCTTTCTTT CASSPSLNTEAFF
TRBD1 . TRBJ2-7 TRBV28 TGTGCCAGCAGTTTATGGGGACAGGGGAAAAACGAGCAGTACTTC CASSLWGQGKNEQYF
. once TRBJ2-2 TRBV7-3 TGTGCCAGCAGCTCCATGTACACCGGGGAGCTGTTTTTT CASSSMYTGELFF
. once TRBJ2-3 TRBV21-1 TGTGCCAGCAGCAAAGATACTAGCGGGAGAGATTGCACAGATACGCAGTATTTT CASSKDTSGRDCTDTQYF
. . TRBJ2-1 TRBV21-1 TGTGCCAGCAGCATCACAGGGACAGGGATTTTTCGGCGCAATGAGCAGTTCTTC CASSITGTGIFRRNEQFF
. . TRBJ1-4 TRBV4-1 TGCGCCAGCACCCTTCCAGGGATAGCTAATGAAAAACTGTTTTTT CASTLPGIANEKLFF
. . TRBJ2-7 TRBV5-6 TGTGCCAGCAGCGTGGCGGGCTACGAGCAGTACTTC CASSVAGYEQYF
TRBD2 . TRBJ2-3 TRBV2 TGTGCCAGCAGTCCGGGACTAGCGGAGTTCACAGATACGCAGTATTTT CASSPGLAEFTDTQYF
. once TRBJ2-5 TRBV5-1 TGCGCCAGCAGCTTTCGTCTCCAAGAGACCCAGTACTTC CASSFRLQETQYF
. . TRBJ2-3 TRBV7-3 TGTGCCAGCAGCTCCCCCGGGACAGATACGCAGTATTTT CASSSPGTDTQYF
. . TRBJ2-7 TRBV2 TGTGCCAGCCGGACTGATTCCTACGAGCAGTACTTC CASRTDSYEQYF
. . TRBJ2-4 TRBV9 TGTGCCAGCAGCTCCGGGGACATTCAGTACTTC CASSSGDIQYF
. . TRBJ1-3 TRBV5-1 TGCGCCAGCAGCTCCCAGGGGCCTGGAAACACCATATATTTT CASSSQGPGNTIYF
. . TRBJ2-7 TRBV2 TGTGCCGCCGGGGGTTACGAGCAGTACTTC CAAGGYEQYF
TRBD2 . TRBJ2-1 TRBV18 TGTGCCAGCTCACCACTGACTAGCGGGAGTTTGACCTACAATGAGCAGTTCTTC CASSPLTSGSLTYNEQFF
. . TRBJ1-4 TRBV7-9 TGTGCCAGCACCCTCGCGGGATATGAAAAACTGTTTTTT CASTLAGYEKLFF
TRBD2 . TRBJ2-7 TRBV27 TGTGCCAGCAGTCCCGGGGGACTACTAAGTGGGGAGCAGTACTTC CASSPGGLLSGEQYF
. . TRBJ2-7 TRBV6-5 TGTGCCAGCCGTGGACCCGGGACGGGGGGACAAGAGCAGTACTTC CASRGPGTGGQEQYF
. . TRBJ1-1 TRBV5-4 TGTGCCAGCAGGGGGGAGGGTTTGGCTTTCTTT CASRGEGLAFF
. . TRBJ2-5 TRBV5-1 TGCGCCAGCAGCTTGGGCGTACCTCTTGAGACCCAGTACTTC CASSLGVPLETQYF
. . TRBJ1-1 TRBV28 TGTGCCAGCAGTCCGCCTAGAGGGAGAGACACTGAAGCTTTCTTT CASSPPRGRDTEAFF
. . TRBJ1-1 TRBV6-5 TGTGCCAGTTCTGCGGGCACTGAAGCTTTCTTT CASSAGTEAFF
TRBD2 . TRBJ2-1 TRBV10-3 TGTGCCATCAGTGGTGGGGACTACGAGCAGTTCTTC CAISGGDYEQFF
. . TRBJ1-6 TRBV7-8 TGTGCCAGCAGCTTATTACAACCGGGGAGGAGCTCACCCCTCCACTTT CASSLLQPGRSSPLHF
. . TRBJ2-1 TRBV6-5 TGTGCCAGCACAATGACTAGCTACAATGAGCAGTTCTTC CASTMTSYNEQFF
TRBD2 . TRBJ2-2 TRBV4-2 TGTGCCAGCAGCAAGATAGGACTAGCGGGAGGGCCCGGCACCGGGGAGCTGTTTTTT CASSKIGLAGGPGTGELFF
. . TRBJ1-3 TRBV5-1 TGCGCCAGCAGCTTGACGGACACGAGCTCTGGAAACACCATATATTTT CASSLTDTSSGNTIYF
TRBD1 . TRBJ1-2 TRBV29-1 TGCAGCGTTAATGAAATGACAGGGAAAACAACCTTC CSVNEMTGKTTF
. . TRBJ1-1 TRBV28 TGTGCCAGCAGTACCCCAGGGAACACTGAAGCTTTCTTT CASSTPGNTEAFF
TRBD1 . TRBJ2-1 TRBV18 TGTGCCAGCTCCCCTACAGGGGGTGAGCAGTTCTTC CASSPTGGEQFF
TRBD1 . TRBJ2-1 TRBV9 TGTGCCAGCAGCGTAGCAGGGGGTGCAGAAGGTGAGCAGTTCTTC CASSVAGGAEGEQFF